These T cell receptor beta chains were read from a single sample in a study of T cells in Graves' hyperthyroidism and ophthalmopathy. TCRdb fed the multiplex PCR reads into MiXCR, producing one record per CDR3 protein. The table records 450,000 to 700,000 distinct CDR3 sequences, about 43% of them present only once. Sequencing input: peripheral blood or thyroid tissue (not recorded which). These receptors all come from an adult woman with Graves' disease, either hyperthyroidism or ophthalmopathy (not recorded which). The CDR3 runs from the conserved cysteine through the conserved F or W. The order of the fields is clone size, J gene, V gene, D gene, CDR3 DNA, CDR3 protein. A D gene is named only where the DNA matches it firmly. Rows give clone size only sometimes, using once, few, many, or a class for an expanded clone.

once	TRBJ1-2	TRBV2	TRBD1	TGTGCCAGCAGTGAACAGGGGAGCAGGGGGCTTTACTATGGCTACACCTTC	CASSEQGSRGLYYGYTF
NA	TRBJ1-5	TRBV5-4	TRBD1	TGTGCCAGCAGCTTGGGGGGACAGGGAACGAATCAGCCCCAGCATTTT	CASSLGGQGTNQPQHF
NA	TRBJ1-1	TRBV20-1	TRBD1	TGCAGTGCCCAACCTGACAGGGACACTGAAGCTTTCTTT	CSAQPDRDTEAFF
many	TRBJ2-7	TRBV20-1	NA	TGCAGTGCTAGTAGAGGTGTGAACGAGCAGTACTTC	CSASRGVNEQYF
many	TRBJ1-6	TRBV2	TRBD1	TGTGCCAGCAGTGTTCACAGGGGAGGCTATAATTCACCCCTCCACTTT	CASSVHRGGYNSPLHF
NA	TRBJ2-5	TRBV10-3	TRBD1	TGTGCCATCAAGGGGGCCCAGGGGATGATGGAGACCCAGTACTTC	CAIKGAQGMMETQYF
NA	TRBJ1-5	TRBV4-1	TRBD1	TGCGCCAGCAGCTCCAGCGGGACAGGGAAGGGTCAGCCCCAGCATTTT	CASSSSGTGKGQPQHF
NA	TRBJ1-3	TRBV7-9	TRBD1	TGTGCCAGCAGCCCCGGGACAGCGTCAAACACCATATATTTT	CASSPGTASNTIYF
NA	TRBJ1-4	TRBV28	TRBD1	TGTGCCAGCAGTTCTCAGGGGGGAGCGAATGAAAAACTGTTTTTT	CASSSQGGANEKLFF
many	TRBJ2-7	TRBV14	TRBD2	TGTGCCAGCAGCTTCAACGTGGGGACTAGCGTCTCCGAGCAGTACTTC	CASSFNVGTSVSEQYF
many	TRBJ1-1	TRBV6-5	TRBD1	TGTGCCAGCAGTCAGCCCAGGGGGGGGAACACTGAAGCTTTCTTT	CASSQPRGGNTEAFF
once	TRBJ2-2	TRBV6-4	TRBD2	TGTGCCAGCAGTGATTCAGCGGGAGGTATCACCGGGGAGCTGTTTTTT	CASSDSAGGITGELFF
many	TRBJ2-5	TRBV30	NA	TGTGCCTGGAGTACCGTAGAGACCCAGTACTTC	CAWSTVETQYF
few	TRBJ1-2	TRBV30	TRBD1	TGTGCCTGGAGTCTCGAGACAGGGCTGGGCTACACCTTC	CAWSLETGLGYTF
once	TRBJ2-6	TRBV15	TRBD1	TGTGCCACCAGCAGAGAGGGACAGGACACTGGGGCCAACGTCCTGACTTTC	CATSREGQDTGANVLTF
many	TRBJ2-7	TRBV11-2	NA	TGTGCCAGCAGGCCCGGGGTTCAGGGCTACGAGCAGTACTTC	CASRPGVQGYEQYF
many	TRBJ1-5	TRBV20-1	NA	TGCAGTGCTGGGATTTTAACAGTCTATAGCAATCAGCCCCAGCATTTT	CSAGILTVYSNQPQHF
many	TRBJ2-7	TRBV20-1	NA	TGCAGTGCTAGACGGACGGACTCCTACGAGCAGTACTTC	CSARRTDSYEQYF
many	TRBJ2-5	TRBV20-1	TRBD2	TGCAGTGGCCTACGGCGGGAGGGCCAAGAGACCCAGTACTTC	CSGLRREGQETQYF
many	TRBJ1-4	TRBV7-9	NA	TGTGCCAGCAGCTCGCGATCTACTAATGAAAAACTGTTTTTT	CASSSRSTNEKLFF
NA	TRBJ2-6	TRBV12-3/TRBV12-4	TRBD1	TGTGCCAGCAGTTTATGGGACAGGGCCTACGTCCTGACTTTC	CASSLWDRAYVLTF
NA	TRBJ2-3	TRBV13	NA	TGTGCCAGCAGCTTTGGGCGGGGCACAGATACGCAGTATTTT	CASSFGRGTDTQYF
NA	TRBJ1-5	TRBV11-2	TRBD1	TGTGCTAGAAGGTTCGGGACAGGGGCCTACAATCAGCCCCAGCATTTT	CARRFGTGAYNQPQHF
NA	TRBJ1-5	TRBV10-3	NA	TGTGCCATCAGTGAACAGATCAATCAGCCCCAGCGTTTT	CAISEQINQPQRF
NA	TRBJ1-3	TRBV11-2	NA	TGTGCCAGCAGCTCTTACACCGCTGGAAACACCATATATTTT	CASSSYTAGNTIYF
NA	TRBJ1-4	TRBV29-1	NA	TGCAGCGTTGATTTCGGGCAAGGAGAAAAACTGTTTTTT	CSVDFGQGEKLFF
few	TRBJ2-5	TRBV24-1	NA	TGTGCCACCAGTGATTCTCAGGGACGAGAGACCCAGTACTTC	CATSDSQGRETQYF
NA	TRBJ1-2	TRBV6-1	NA	TGTGCCAGCAGCCCGCCGACAGAATATGGCTACACCTTC	CASSPPTEYGYTF
many	TRBJ1-3	TRBV12-3/TRBV12-4	NA	TGTGCCAGCAGTTTGATGGGGGGTGGAAACACCATATATTTT	CASSLMGGGNTIYF
many	TRBJ2-7	TRBV5-1	NA	TGCGCCAGCAGCCTGGGGGGACGACCGATCGACGAGCAGTACTTC	CASSLGGRPIDEQYF
many	TRBJ1-4	TRBV29-1	TRBD1	TGCAGCGTTGAAGAAGGTCCCGGGACAGGGGCGGAAAAACTGTTTTTT	CSVEEGPGTGAEKLFF
many	TRBJ2-5	TRBV20-1	NA	TGCAGTGCTAGCCCCGCAGAGCCTCAAGAGACCCAGTACTTC	CSASPAEPQETQYF
few	TRBJ1-5	TRBV2	NA	TGTGCCAGCAGTGAAAATCGCATCAATCAGCCCCAGCATTTT	CASSENRINQPQHF
many	TRBJ1-6	TRBV3-1	NA	TGTGCCAGCAGCCAAACCGGGTTGGATTCACCCCTCCACTTT	CASSQTGLDSPLHF
many	TRBJ1-2	TRBV2	NA	TGTGCCAGCAGTCGGGGACCCCGCTATGGCTACACCTTC	CASSRGPRYGYTF
NA	TRBJ1-5	TRBV19	NA	TGTGCCAGTAGTATGAAGACCGCGTACAATCAGCCCCAGCATTTT	CASSMKTAYNQPQHF
many	TRBJ1-4	TRBV20-1	NA	TGCAGTGCTAGATCGGACAATGAAAAACTGTTTTTT	CSARSDNEKLFF
NA	TRBJ2-3	TRBV5-1	NA	TGCGCCAGCAGCATCGGGACACGGAGCACAGATACGCAGTATTTT	CASSIGTRSTDTQYF
NA	TRBJ1-5	TRBV10-3	TRBD1	TGTGCCATCAGGAACCAGGGGGGAGAGAGTCAGCCCCAGCATTTT	CAIRNQGGESQPQHF
NA	TRBJ1-4	TRBV7-9	TRBD1	TGTGCCAGTAGCGCGGACAGGCATAATGAAAAACTGTTTTTT	CASSADRHNEKLFF
many	TRBJ1-6	TRBV7-2	NA	TGTGCCAGCAGCTTTGATGAGCATTCACCCCTCCACTTT	CASSFDEHSPLHF
many	TRBJ2-7	TRBV5-1	TRBD2	TGCGCCAGCAGCCTTAGCGGGAGAAGCCACGAGCAGTACTTC	CASSLSGRSHEQYF
few	TRBJ1-2	TRBV10-2	NA	TGCGCCACCGAAAAAACTGACGGAGGCAATGGCTACACCTTC	CATEKTDGGNGYTF
once	TRBJ2-7	TRBV20-1	TRBD2	TGCAGTGCTAGTACGGGACTAGCGGTAGTAAACGAGCAGTACTTC	CSASTGLAVVNEQYF
many	TRBJ2-5	TRBV12-3/TRBV12-4	NA	TGTGCCAGCAGTTTAATATCAGTGGGGACCCAGTACTTC	CASSLISVGTQYF
NA	TRBJ1-1	TRBV12-3/TRBV12-4	NA	TGTGCCAGCAGTTTCGGCAGGGTGGGCACTGAAGCTTTCTTT	CASSFGRVGTEAFF
once	TRBJ1-6	TRBV9	NA	TGTGCCAGCAGCGCAGCTAATATGGATAATTCACCCCTCCACTTT	CASSAANMDNSPLHF
many	TRBJ1-1	TRBV4-1	NA	TGCGCCAGCAGCCAAGTGGACACCGTAGGACCTCTGAACACTGAAGCTTTCTTT	CASSQVDTVGPLNTEAFF
NA	TRBJ1-1	TRBV18	NA	TGTGCCAGCCTTCCGGGGGGGGACACTGAAGCTTTCTTT	CASLPGGDTEAFF
many	TRBJ1-4	TRBV2	TRBD1	TGTGCCAGCAGCGGACAGGGGCGAGAAAAACTGTTTTTT	CASSGQGREKLFF
NA	TRBJ1-6	TRBV7-9	NA	TGTGCCAGCAGCCCTCAGAGCTCCTATAATTCACCCCTCCACTTT	CASSPQSSYNSPLHF
many	TRBJ2-7	TRBV12-3/TRBV12-4	TRBD2	TGTGCCAGCAGTCCTTGGACTAGCGGGAGAAGCGAGCAGTACTTC	CASSPWTSGRSEQYF